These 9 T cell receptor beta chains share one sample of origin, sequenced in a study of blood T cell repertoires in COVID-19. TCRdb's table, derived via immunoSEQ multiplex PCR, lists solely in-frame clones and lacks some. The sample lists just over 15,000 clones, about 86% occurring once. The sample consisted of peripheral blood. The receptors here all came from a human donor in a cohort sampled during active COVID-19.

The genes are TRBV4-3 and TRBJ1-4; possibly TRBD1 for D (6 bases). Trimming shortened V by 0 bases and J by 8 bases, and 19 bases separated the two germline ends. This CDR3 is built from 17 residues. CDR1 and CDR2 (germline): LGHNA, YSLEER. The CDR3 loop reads CASSQEPPQGNGEKLFF. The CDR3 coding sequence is TGCGCCAGCAGCCAAGAACCCCCCCAGGGGAATGGGGAAAAACTGTTTTTT.

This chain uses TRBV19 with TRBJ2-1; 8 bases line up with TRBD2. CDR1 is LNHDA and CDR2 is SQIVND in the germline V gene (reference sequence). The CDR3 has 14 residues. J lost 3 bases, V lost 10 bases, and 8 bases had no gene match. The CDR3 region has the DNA TGTGCCACCTCTCCGGGGGGGAGCTACAATGAGCAGTTCTTC. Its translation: CATSPGGSYNEQFF.

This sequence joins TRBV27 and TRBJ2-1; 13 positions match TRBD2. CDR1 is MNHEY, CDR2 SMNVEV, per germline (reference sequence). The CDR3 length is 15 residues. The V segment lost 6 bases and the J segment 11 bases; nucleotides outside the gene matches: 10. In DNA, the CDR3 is TGTGCCAGCAGGCCCGGGACTAGCGGGGCGATCAAGCAGTTCTTC. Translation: CASRPGTSGAIKQFF.

Here the CDR3 DNA reads TGTGCCAGCAGCTTAGATCCGAGCCGAGGAGCCGGGGAGCTGTTTTTT. Encoded protein: CASSLDPSRGAGELFF. This sequence joins TRBV11-3 and TRBJ2-2; D unclear. Germline CDR1 is SGHNT and CDR2 is YENEEA. Trimming took off 0 bases at V and 6 bases at J, with 14 bases between the two ends. This CDR3 is built from 16 residues.

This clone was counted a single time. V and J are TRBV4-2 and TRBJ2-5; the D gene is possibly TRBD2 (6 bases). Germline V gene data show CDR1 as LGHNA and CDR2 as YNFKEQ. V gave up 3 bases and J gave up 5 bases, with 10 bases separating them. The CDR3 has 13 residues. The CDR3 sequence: CASSQVGGETQYF. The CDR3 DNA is TGTGCCAGCAGCCAGGTGGGAGGTGAGACCCAGTACTTC.

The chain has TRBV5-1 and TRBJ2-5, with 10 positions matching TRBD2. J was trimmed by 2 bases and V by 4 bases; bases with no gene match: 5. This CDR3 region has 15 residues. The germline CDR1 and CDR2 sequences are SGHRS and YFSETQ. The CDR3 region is CASSLAGDLQETQYF. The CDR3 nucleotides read TGCGCCAGCAGCCTAGCGGGGGATTTACAAGAGACCCAGTACTTC.

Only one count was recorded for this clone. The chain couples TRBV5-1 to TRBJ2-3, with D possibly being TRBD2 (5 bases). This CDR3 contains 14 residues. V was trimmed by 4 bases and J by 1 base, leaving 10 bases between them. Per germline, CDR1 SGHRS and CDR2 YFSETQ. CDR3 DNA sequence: TGCGCCAGCAGCCTAGCTAGCCGCACAGATACGCAGTATTTT. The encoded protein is CASSLASRTDTQYF. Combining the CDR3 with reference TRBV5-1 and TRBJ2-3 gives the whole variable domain KAGVTQTPRYLIKTRGQQVTLSCSPISGHRSVSWYQQTPGQGLQFLFEYFSETQRNKGNFPGRFSGRQFSNSRSEMNVSTLELGDSALYLCASSLASRTDTQYFGPGTRLTVL.

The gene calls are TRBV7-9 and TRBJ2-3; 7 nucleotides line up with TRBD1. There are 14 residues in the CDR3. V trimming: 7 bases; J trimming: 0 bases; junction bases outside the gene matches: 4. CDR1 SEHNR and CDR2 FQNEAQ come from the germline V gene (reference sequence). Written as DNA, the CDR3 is TGTGCCAGCACCGGACAGGCCAGCACAGATACGCAGTATTTT. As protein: CASTGQASTDTQYF. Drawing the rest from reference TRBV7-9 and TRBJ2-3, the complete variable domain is DTGVSQNPRHKITKRGQNVTFRCDPISEHNRLYWYRQTLGQGPEFLTYFQNEAQLEKSRLLSDRFSAERPKGSFSTLEIQRTEQGDSAMYLCASTGQASTDTQYFGPGTRLTVL.

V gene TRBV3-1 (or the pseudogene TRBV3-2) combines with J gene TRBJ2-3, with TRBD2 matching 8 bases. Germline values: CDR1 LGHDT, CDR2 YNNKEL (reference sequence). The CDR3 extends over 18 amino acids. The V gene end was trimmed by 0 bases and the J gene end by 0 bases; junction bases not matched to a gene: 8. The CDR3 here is CASSQDRRLASSTDTQYF. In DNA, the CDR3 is TGTGCCAGCAGCCAAGATAGGAGACTAGCGTCTAGCACAGATACGCAGTATTTT.